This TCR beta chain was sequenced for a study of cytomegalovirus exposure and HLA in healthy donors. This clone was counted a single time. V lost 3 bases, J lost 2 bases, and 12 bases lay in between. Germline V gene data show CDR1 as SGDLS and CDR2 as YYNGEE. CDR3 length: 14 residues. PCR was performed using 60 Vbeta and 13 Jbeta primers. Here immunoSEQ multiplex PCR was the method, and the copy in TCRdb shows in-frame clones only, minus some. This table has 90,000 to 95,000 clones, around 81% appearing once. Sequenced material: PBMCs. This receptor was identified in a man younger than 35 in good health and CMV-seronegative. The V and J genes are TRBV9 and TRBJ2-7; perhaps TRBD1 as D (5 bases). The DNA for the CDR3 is TGTGCCAGCAGCGAGGGGCACGGGCCCTACGAGCAGTACTTC. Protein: CASSEGHGPYEQYF.